A selection of T cell receptor beta chains follows, all from one sample in a study of blood T cell repertoires in COVID-19. Produced via immunoSEQ multiplex PCR; TCRdb's table is partial and in-frame only. This sample has 250,000 to 400,000 clones, with about 89% found just once. Sequenced material: PBMCs or T cells enriched from blood (not recorded which). Every receptor here comes from a woman in her twenties or thirties who had recovered from COVID-19. CDR3s leave out the opening cysteine and the closing phenylalanine or tryptophan. Fields, in order: V gene, D gene, J gene, CDR3 protein. D genes are given only for firm matches.

v_call: TRBV5-5
d_call: TRBD1
j_call: TRBJ1-1
cdr3_aa: ASSFIAAGGTEAF

v_call: TRBV5-5
d_call: -
j_call: TRBJ1-2
cdr3_aa: ASSPAGSPFGGYT

v_call: TRBV5-1
d_call: TRBD2
j_call: TRBJ2-3
cdr3_aa: ASSSGLAGADTQY

v_call: TRBV3-1/TRBV3-2
d_call: -
j_call: TRBJ2-5
cdr3_aa: ASSQVRGYGETQY

v_call: TRBV5-7
d_call: TRBD1
j_call: TRBJ2-7
cdr3_aa: ASSLTGTGVSYEQY

v_call: TRBV15
d_call: TRBD2
j_call: TRBJ2-1
cdr3_aa: ATSRDLIGGGAGNEQF

v_call: TRBV24-1
d_call: TRBD1
j_call: TRBJ1-1
cdr3_aa: ATSGTGINTEAF

v_call: TRBV30
d_call: -
j_call: TRBJ1-5
cdr3_aa: AWSVVDSQPQH

v_call: TRBV19
d_call: -
j_call: TRBJ1-2
cdr3_aa: ASSGPRPYGYT

v_call: TRBV10-3
d_call: -
j_call: TRBJ1-2
cdr3_aa: AIRMLQVDGYT

v_call: TRBV15
d_call: TRBD1
j_call: TRBJ2-7
cdr3_aa: ATSRGPGQGPEQY

v_call: TRBV7-2
d_call: -
j_call: TRBJ1-6
cdr3_aa: ASSLVGNAESPLH

v_call: TRBV19
d_call: -
j_call: TRBJ1-5
cdr3_aa: ASSIYRSSNQPQH

v_call: TRBV28
d_call: -
j_call: TRBJ2-2
cdr3_aa: ASSLYRVTTGELF

v_call: TRBV28
d_call: TRBD1
j_call: TRBJ1-1
cdr3_aa: ASSSVQGVYANTEAF

v_call: TRBV7-9
d_call: -
j_call: TRBJ1-1
cdr3_aa: ASSFSGNTEAF

v_call: TRBV5-8
d_call: -
j_call: TRBJ2-7
cdr3_aa: ASSMAAVNEQY

v_call: TRBV6-5
d_call: TRBD1
j_call: TRBJ1-5
cdr3_aa: ASSSAVTGSQQPQH

v_call: TRBV11-2
d_call: TRBD2
j_call: TRBJ2-7
cdr3_aa: ASSLGGGYEQY

v_call: TRBV11-2
d_call: TRBD1
j_call: TRBJ2-7
cdr3_aa: ASSLGSGRGREQY

v_call: TRBV28
d_call: TRBD1
j_call: TRBJ2-7
cdr3_aa: ASSSGTGFYEQY

v_call: TRBV19
d_call: TRBD1
j_call: TRBJ1-5
cdr3_aa: ASSIGPFRQGARQPQH

v_call: TRBV5-5
d_call: -
j_call: TRBJ1-4
cdr3_aa: ASSLFGQNNEKLF

v_call: TRBV25-1
d_call: -
j_call: TRBJ1-1
cdr3_aa: ASSPSRGTEAF

v_call: TRBV5-5
d_call: TRBD1
j_call: TRBJ2-2
cdr3_aa: ASSWGTGGTGELF

v_call: TRBV7-6
d_call: -
j_call: TRBJ1-1
cdr3_aa: ASSHGAFAATEAF

v_call: TRBV27
d_call: TRBD1
j_call: TRBJ1-2
cdr3_aa: ASSKQGAWYT

v_call: TRBV12-3/TRBV12-4
d_call: -
j_call: TRBJ1-2
cdr3_aa: ASSLALNYGYT

v_call: TRBV9
d_call: TRBD2
j_call: TRBJ2-2
cdr3_aa: ASSVARQGGDGELF

v_call: TRBV11-2
d_call: -
j_call: TRBJ2-1
cdr3_aa: ASSLLGGLYNEQF

v_call: TRBV19
d_call: -
j_call: TRBJ1-1
cdr3_aa: ASSMTRGEAF

v_call: TRBV14
d_call: TRBD1
j_call: TRBJ1-1
cdr3_aa: ASRGGGGRSTEAF